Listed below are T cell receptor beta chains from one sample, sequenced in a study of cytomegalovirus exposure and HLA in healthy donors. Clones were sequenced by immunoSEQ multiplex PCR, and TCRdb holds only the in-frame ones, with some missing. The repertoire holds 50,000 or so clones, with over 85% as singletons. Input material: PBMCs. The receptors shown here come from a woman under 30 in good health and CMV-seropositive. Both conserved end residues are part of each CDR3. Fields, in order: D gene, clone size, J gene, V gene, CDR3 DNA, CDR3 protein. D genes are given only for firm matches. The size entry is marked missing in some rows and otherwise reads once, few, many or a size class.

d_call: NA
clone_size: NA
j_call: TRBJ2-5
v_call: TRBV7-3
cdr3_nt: TGTGCCAGCGGGGGCGGGGGTTTCCAAGAGACCCAGTACTTC
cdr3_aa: CASGGGGFQETQYF

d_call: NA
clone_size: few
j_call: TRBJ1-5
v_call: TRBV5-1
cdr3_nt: TGCGCCAGCAGCCCCAGGGGCAGCAATCAGCCCCAGCATTTT
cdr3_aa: CASSPRGSNQPQHF

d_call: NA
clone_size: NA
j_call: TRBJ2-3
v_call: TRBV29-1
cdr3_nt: TGCAGCGTAACGGGGAGCACAGATACGCAGTATTTT
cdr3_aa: CSVTGSTDTQYF

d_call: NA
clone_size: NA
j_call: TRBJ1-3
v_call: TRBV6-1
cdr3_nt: TGTGCCAGCAGTGCAAAGCTCTCTGGAAACACCATATATTTT
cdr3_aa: CASSAKLSGNTIYF

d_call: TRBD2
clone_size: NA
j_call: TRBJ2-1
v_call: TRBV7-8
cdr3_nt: TGTGCCAGCAGACAATTAGCGGGGGGCTACAATGAGCAGTTCTTC
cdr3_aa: CASRQLAGGYNEQFF

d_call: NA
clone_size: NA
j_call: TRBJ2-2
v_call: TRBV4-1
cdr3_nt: TGCGCCAGCAGCCTGCCCGAGGGTGTGGACACCGGGGAGCTGTTTTTT
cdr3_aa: CASSLPEGVDTGELFF

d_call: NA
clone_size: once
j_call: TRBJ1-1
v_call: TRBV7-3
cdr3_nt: TGTGCCAGCAGCTTAACGTATTTCAAGGGAGAGGACACTGAAGCTTTCTTT
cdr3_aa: CASSLTYFKGEDTEAFF

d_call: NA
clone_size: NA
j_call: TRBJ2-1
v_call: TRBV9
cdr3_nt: TGTGCCAGCAGCGTGTTACAAGACAATGAGCAGTTCTTC
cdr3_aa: CASSVLQDNEQFF

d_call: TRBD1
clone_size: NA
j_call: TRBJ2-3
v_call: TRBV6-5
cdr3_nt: TGTGCCAGCAGCAGGACAGGGAGCACAGATACGCAGTATTTT
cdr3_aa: CASSRTGSTDTQYF

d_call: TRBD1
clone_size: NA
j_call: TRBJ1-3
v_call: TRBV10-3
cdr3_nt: TGTGCCATCAGTGAGGGGGACAGGGAGGCTGGAAACACCATATATTTT
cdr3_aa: CAISEGDREAGNTIYF

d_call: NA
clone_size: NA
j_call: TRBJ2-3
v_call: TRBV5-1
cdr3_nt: TGCGCCAGCAGCTACAGGGATACGCAGTATTTT
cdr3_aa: CASSYRDTQYF

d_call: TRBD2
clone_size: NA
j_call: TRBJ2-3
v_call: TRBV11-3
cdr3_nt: TGTGCCAGCAGCCGCTCCTTTAGCGGGGGATTGGATACGCAGTATTTT
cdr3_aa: CASSRSFSGGLDTQYF

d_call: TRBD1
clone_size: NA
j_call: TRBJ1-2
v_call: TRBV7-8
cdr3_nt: TGTGCCAGCAGCTTAGCATCACAGGGGAACTATGGCTACACCTTC
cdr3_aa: CASSLASQGNYGYTF

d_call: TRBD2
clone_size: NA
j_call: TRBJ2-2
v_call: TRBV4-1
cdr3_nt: TGCGCCAGCAGCCCGAGAGGACTAGCGGGGGGGAACACCGGGGAGCTGTTTTTT
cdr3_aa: CASSPRGLAGGNTGELFF

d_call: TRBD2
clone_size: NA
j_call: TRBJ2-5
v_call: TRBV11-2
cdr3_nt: TGTGCCAGCAGCTTGCAGCGGGGGTGGGGGACCCAGTACTTC
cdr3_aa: CASSLQRGWGTQYF

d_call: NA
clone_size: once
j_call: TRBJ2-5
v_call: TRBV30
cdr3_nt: TGTGCCTGGACCCCAGGGCCAGAGACCCAGTACTTC
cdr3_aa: CAWTPGPETQYF

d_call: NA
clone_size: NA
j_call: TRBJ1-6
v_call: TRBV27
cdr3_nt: TGTGCCAGCAGTCCTCCTGGGAGAGGCTATAATTCACCCCTCCACTTT
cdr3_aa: CASSPPGRGYNSPLHF

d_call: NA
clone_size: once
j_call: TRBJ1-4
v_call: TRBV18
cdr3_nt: TGTGCCAGCTCACCACCTTCGGTCGATGAAAAACTGTTTTTT
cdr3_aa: CASSPPSVDEKLFF

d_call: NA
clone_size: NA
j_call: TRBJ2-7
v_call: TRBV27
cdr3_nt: TGTGCCAGCAGTTCGGGGGGCCCTTACTACGAGCAGTACTTC
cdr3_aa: CASSSGGPYYEQYF

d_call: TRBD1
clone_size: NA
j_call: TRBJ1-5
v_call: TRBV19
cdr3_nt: TGTGCCAGTAGTATAGGGACAGGGAATCAGCCCCAGCATTTT
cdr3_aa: CASSIGTGNQPQHF

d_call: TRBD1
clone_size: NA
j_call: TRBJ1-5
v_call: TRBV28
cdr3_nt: TGTGCCAGCAGTACCCTGGGACAGGGGGCGAATCAGCCCCAGCATTTT
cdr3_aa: CASSTLGQGANQPQHF

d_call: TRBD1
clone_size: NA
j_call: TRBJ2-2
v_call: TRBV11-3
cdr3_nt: TGTGCCAGCAGCTTTGACAGGGACACCGGGGAGCTGTTTTTT
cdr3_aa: CASSFDRDTGELFF

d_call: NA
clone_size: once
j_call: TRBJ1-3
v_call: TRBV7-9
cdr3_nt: TGTGCCAGCAGCTACGGGTACACCATATATTTT
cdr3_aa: CASSYGYTIYF

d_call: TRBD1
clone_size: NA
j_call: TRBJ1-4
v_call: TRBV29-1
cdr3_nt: TGCAGCTTTCGGGACAGGGATGAAAAACTGTTTTTT
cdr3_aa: CSFRDRDEKLFF